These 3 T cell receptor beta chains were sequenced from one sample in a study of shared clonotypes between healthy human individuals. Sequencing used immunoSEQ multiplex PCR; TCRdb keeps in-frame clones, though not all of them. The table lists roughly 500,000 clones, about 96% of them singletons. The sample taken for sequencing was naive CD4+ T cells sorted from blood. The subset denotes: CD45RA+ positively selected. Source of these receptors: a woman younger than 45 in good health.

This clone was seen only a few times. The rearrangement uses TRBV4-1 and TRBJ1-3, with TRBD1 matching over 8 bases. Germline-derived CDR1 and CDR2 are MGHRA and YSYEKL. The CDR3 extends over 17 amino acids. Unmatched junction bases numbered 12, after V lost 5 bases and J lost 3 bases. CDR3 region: CASSLGQVREVGNTIYF. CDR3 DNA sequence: TGCGCCAGCAGCTTGGGACAGGTTCGGGAAGTTGGAAACACCATATATTTT.

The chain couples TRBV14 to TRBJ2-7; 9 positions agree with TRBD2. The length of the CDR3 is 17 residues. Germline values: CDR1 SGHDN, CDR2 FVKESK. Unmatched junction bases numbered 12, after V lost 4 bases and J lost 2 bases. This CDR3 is CASSPPLAGPVAYEQYF. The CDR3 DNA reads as TGTGCCAGCAGCCCCCCGCTAGCGGGACCCGTGGCCTACGAGCAGTACTTC.

In DNA, the CDR3 is TGTGCCAGCAGCCGTACTCCCTTTGGCACAGATACGCAGTATTTT. As protein: CASSRTPFGTDTQYF. The V gene is TRBV5-6, the J gene TRBJ2-3; no firm D call. The CDR3 has 15 residues. V dropped 4 bases and J dropped 1 base, with 13 bases sitting between them. Germline assignment: CDR1 SGHDT and CDR2 YYEEEE. The full variable domain, in which reference TRBV5-6 and TRBJ2-3 provide the parts outside the CDR3, is DAGVTQSPTHLIKTRGQQVTLRCSPKSGHDTVSWYQQALGQGPQFIFQYYEEEERQRGNFPDRFSGHQFPNYSSELNVNALLLGDSALYLCASSRTPFGTDTQYFGPGTRLTVL.